What follows are 4 T cell receptor beta chains derived from one specimen sequenced in a study of T cell changes during pregnancy in multiple sclerosis (dated by TCRdb to about 2019). The receptor library was made with the immunoSEQ multiplex PCR assay. The table was pulled from immuneACCESS by TCRdb, which kept in-frame rearrangements only. Such tables lose some clones; where checked, under half of the loss comes from unresolved V genes, and the rest has no known cause. The sample contains under 50,000 clones, around 92% of them found a single time. Of the sample, approximately 26% is held by the ten largest clones. Sequencing used CD8+ T cells from peripheral blood mononuclear cells, obtained before pregnancy. These receptors were obtained from a female donor with multiple sclerosis, enrolled in a pregnancy study.

This chain connects TRBV2 to TRBJ1-2; 7 nucleotides agree with TRBD1. This CDR3 contains 12 residues. V shed 8 bases and J 7 bases; nucleotides not matched to a gene: 7. Germline lookup yields CDR1 SNHLY and CDR2 FYNNEI. The DNA of the CDR3 is TGTGCCAGCCTTGACAGGGAAGGTGGCTACACCTTC. Translating gives CASLDREGGYTF.

The V gene is TRBV10-2, the J gene TRBJ1-1; maybe TRBD1 (6 bases). Trimming took off 5 bases at V and 3 bases at J, with 10 bases between the two ends. The CDR3 is 13 residues long. Germline CDR1 is WSHSY and CDR2 is SAAADI. CDR3 region: CASSTQGHTEAFF. CDR3 DNA sequence: TGCGCCAGCAGTACACAGGGCCACACTGAAGCTTTCTTT.

The rearrangement uses TRBV10-2 and TRBJ2-2; 9 bases agree with TRBD2. Germline V CDR1 and CDR2: WSHSY, SAAADI. V was clipped by 6 bases and J by 5 bases; unmatched bases: 7. This CDR3 spans 15 amino acids. CDR3 amino acids: CASSAGGSFTGELFF. Written as DNA, the CDR3 is TGCGCCAGCAGCGCGGGGGGGTCCTTTACCGGGGAGCTGTTTTTT.

This chain uses TRBV29-1 with TRBJ2-1; TRBD1 matches 9 bases. The germline V gene encodes CDR1 SQVTM and CDR2 ANQGSEA. The CDR3 is made up of 13 amino acids. Trimming took 6 bases from V and 3 from J; bases not matched to a gene: 3. The DNA for the CDR3 is TGCAGCGTCTCGACAGGGGGCTACAATGAGCAGTTCTTC. Translating it yields CSVSTGGYNEQFF.